A single sample gave rise to the 20 T cell receptor beta chains below, sequenced in a study of CD8 T cells in Susac syndrome. It was with random hexamers that roughly 0.5 to 1 ug RNA was reverse transcribed. TCRdb fed the immunoSEQ multiplex PCR reads into MiXCR, producing one record per CDR3 protein. The sample carries approximately 190,000 distinct CDR3 sequences, 85% to 95% recorded once. Sequenced input: CD4+ T cells from PBMCs. Source of these receptors: a human donor in good health.

The chain joins TRBV25-1 to TRBJ2-2, with no clear D. The CDR3 has 11 residues. V dropped 8 bases and J dropped 7 bases, with 8 bases sitting between them. Germline loops: CDR1 MGHDK, CDR2 SYGVNS. CDR3 coding DNA: TGTGCCAGCGCAGACGTCGGGGAGCTGTTTTTT. Translated, it gives CASADVGELFF.

V gene TRBV29-1 combines with J gene TRBJ2-5; 7 nucleotides line up with TRBD1. Germline assignment: CDR1 SQVTM and CDR2 ANQGSEA. The J segment lost 3 bases and the V segment lost 4 bases, leaving 11 bases of the junction unmatched. The CDR3 loop spans 15 amino acids. The CDR3 loop reads CSVAGRQGREETQYF. The CDR3 coding sequence is TGCAGCGTTGCCGGGCGACAGGGTCGGGAAGAGACCCAGTACTTC.

The chain uses TRBV20-1 and TRBJ2-7; no clear D gene. V was cut by 0 bases and J by 5 bases, with 8 bases left in between. The germline V gene encodes CDR1 DFQATT and CDR2 SNEGSKA (reference sequence). The CDR3 sequence is 12 residues long. CDR3 sequence reads: CSAREGGNEQYV. The CDR3 DNA sequence: TGCAGTGCTAGAGAAGGCGGAAACGAGCAGTACGTC.

CDR3 in amino acids: CASSLGSGRAGELFF. CDR3 nucleotides: TGTGCCAGCAGCCTTGGATCAGGTCGAGCCGGGGAGCTGTTTTTT. The chain is built from TRBV7-3 and TRBJ2-2; D not resolved. With 5 bases removed from V and 6 bases from J, the gap between germline ends came to 16 bases. This CDR3 region has 15 residues. Germline CDR1 SGHTA, CDR2 FQGTGA.

The chain joins TRBV7-2 to TRBJ2-3, with 14 nucleotides matching TRBD2. This CDR3 spans 17 amino acids. J lost 5 bases, V lost 5 bases, and 9 bases had no gene match. The germline V gene encodes CDR1 SGHTA and CDR2 FQGNSA. In DNA form, the CDR3 reads TGTGCCAGCAGCGCGACTAGCGGGGGGGCCGGCGGAGATACGCAGTATTTT. Amino acids: CASSATSGGAGGDTQYF.

The chain joins TRBV20-1 to TRBJ1-5, with D unclear. This CDR3 has 13 amino acids. CDR1 is DFQATT, CDR2 SNEGSKA, per germline (reference sequence). V was pared by 1 base and J by 3 bases, with 7 bases between. The CDR3 DNA reads as TGCAGTGCTAGAGGGGAGCACAATCAGCCCCAGCATTTT. It is translated as CSARGEHNQPQHF.

This chain uses TRBV29-1 with TRBJ1-1; a possible D gene is TRBD1 (6 bases). CDR3 length: 12 residues. V lost 1 base, J lost 10 bases, and 13 bases lay in between. CDR1 and CDR2 from the germline V gene are SQVTM and ANQGSEA. The CDR3 spells CSVEGGAVGAFF. DNA of the CDR3: TGCAGCGTTGAAGGGGGGGCAGTGGGAGCTTTCTTT.

The J gene is TRBJ2-5, the V gene TRBV28; TRBD2 matches at 8 bases. Germline CDR1 reads MDHEN; CDR2 reads SYDVKM. The CDR3 is 14 amino acids. V was clipped by 6 bases and J by 2 bases; unmatched bases: 5. CDR3 region: CASRDGGGQETQYF. Here the CDR3 DNA reads TGTGCCAGCAGGGACGGGGGGGGACAAGAGACCCAGTACTTC.

The CDR3 DNA follows: TGTGCCAGCAGTGGTCAGTCCCAAGAGACCCAGTACTTC. The encoded protein is CASSGQSQETQYF. This chain uses TRBV6-6 with TRBJ2-5; no definite D call. With 5 bases removed from V and 1 base from J, the gap between germline ends came to 8 bases. The CDR3 has 13 residues. Germline V gene sequence: CDR1 MNHNY, CDR2 SVGAGI (reference sequence).

J is TRBJ1-5 and V is TRBV5-6; 7 bases agree with TRBD1. CDR3 length equals 18 residues. The junction had 20 bases not matched to a gene; V was cut back by 4 bases and J by 7 bases. Looked up from germline, CDR1 is SGHDT and CDR2 is YYEEEE. Here the CDR3 DNA reads TGTGCCAGCAGCATAAGACAGGGCCCTGGTCCGTCGGTGCAGCCCCAGCATTTT. This encodes CASSIRQGPGPSVQPQHF.

For this clonotype: No conserved phenylalanine or tryptophan ends this CDR3, so it is likely a read error. The V gene is TRBV5-1, the J gene TRBJ2-7; perhaps D is TRBD1 or TRBD2 (5 bases each). The CDR3 loop spans 14 amino acids. Germline CDR1 reads SGHRS; CDR2 reads YFSETQ. The V end was cut by 4 bases, the J end by 4 bases, with 15 bases between. CDR3 region: CASSEGGRVYEQYL. CDR3 nucleotides: TGCGCCAGCAGCGAAGGAGGCAGGGTTTACGAGCAGTACCTC.

The CDR3 DNA reads as TGCGCCAGCAGCCATAACCGGGCGAACACTGTGACTTTCTTT. Amino acids: CASSHNRANTVTFF. The chain combines TRBV4-1 with TRBJ1-1; D not certain. Trimming pared 3 bases from V and 12 bases from J, leaving 20 bases between. CDR3 length: 14 amino acids. From germline, CDR1 is MGHRA and CDR2 YSYEKL.

This sequence joins TRBV29-1 and TRBJ1-2, with D tentatively TRBD1 (5 bases). The germline V gene encodes CDR1 SQVTM and CDR2 ANQGSEA. The germline V and J ends were trimmed by 2 bases and 1 base, with 8 bases remaining between them. The CDR3 is made up of 13 amino acids. The CDR3 here is CSVEIGGNYGYTF. The DNA for the CDR3 is TGCAGCGTTGAAATTGGGGGTAACTATGGCTACACCTTC.

The J gene is TRBJ2-7, the V gene TRBV19; weak D call: TRBD2 (5 bases). The V end was cut by 7 bases, the J end by 8 bases, with 15 bases between. The CDR3 covers 12 residues. In germline, CDR1 is LNHDA, CDR2 SQIVND (reference sequence). The CDR3: CASKTPGNKQYF. The CDR3 nucleotides read TGTGCCAGTAAAACTCCCGGGAATAAGCAGTACTTC.

In DNA form, the CDR3 reads TGTGCCAGCAGCTTAGTAGAATACGAGCAGTACTTC. Its translation: CASSLVEYEQYF. The chain carries TRBV7-9 and TRBJ2-7; D is unresolved. Germline V CDR1 and CDR2: SEHNR, FQNEAQ (reference sequence). V was trimmed by 1 base and J by 4 bases, leaving 5 bases between them. The CDR3 consists of 12 residues.

This rearrangement joins TRBV24-1 to TRBJ2-1; 14 bases match TRBD2. The germline V gene has CDR1 KGHDR and CDR2 SFDVKD. This CDR3 spans 18 amino acids. V dropped 4 bases and J dropped 4; count of bases not matched to a gene: 8. CDR3 sequence: CATSDPGLAGAFYNEQFF. CDR3 DNA: TGTGCCACCAGTGACCCGGGACTAGCGGGGGCATTTTACAATGAGCAGTTCTTC.

The chain employs TRBV12-3 or TRBV12-4 and TRBJ2-7, with TRBD1 as a possible D gene (6 bases). Between the trimmed V and J ends, which lost 5 bases and 4 bases, there was a span of 12 bases. The CDR3 is made up of 13 amino acids. CDR3 in amino acids: CASSAGTPYEQYF. The CDR3 region has the DNA TGTGCCAGCAGTGCCGGGACACCGTACGAGCAGTACTTC.

Note on this clonotype: At one of its ends the junction is not consistent with the germline gene, which may arise from a read error. The chain employs TRBV5-1 and TRBJ2-2, with 8 bases matching TRBD1. CDR3 length: 16 amino acids. Germline V gene sequence: CDR1 SGHRS, CDR2 YFSETQ. The CDR3 sequence is CASSTGQGRGSGELCF. CDR3 sequence (DNA): TGCGCCAGCAGCACCGGACAGGGACGGGGGTCCGGGGAGCTGTGTTTT.

The CDR3 protein is CSATGGLGYTF. For the CDR3, the DNA is TGCAGTGCGACGGGAGGGCTAGGCTACACCTTC. The chain has TRBV20-1 and TRBJ1-2; no definite D call. The germline V gene encodes CDR1 DFQATT and CDR2 SNEGSKA (reference sequence). The CDR3 spans 11 residues. The V gene lost 6 bases and the J gene lost 8 bases, with 13 bases spanning the gap.

V and J are TRBV27 and TRBJ1-2; D not resolved. The V gene's germline CDR1 is MNHEY and CDR2 SMNVEV (reference sequence). This CDR3 is 12 amino acids long. Between the trimmed V and J ends, which lost 6 bases and 6 bases, there was a span of 11 bases. CDR3 in amino acids: CASRLAGHGYTF. The CDR3 region has the DNA TGTGCCAGCAGGCTGGCCGGGCATGGCTACACCTTC.